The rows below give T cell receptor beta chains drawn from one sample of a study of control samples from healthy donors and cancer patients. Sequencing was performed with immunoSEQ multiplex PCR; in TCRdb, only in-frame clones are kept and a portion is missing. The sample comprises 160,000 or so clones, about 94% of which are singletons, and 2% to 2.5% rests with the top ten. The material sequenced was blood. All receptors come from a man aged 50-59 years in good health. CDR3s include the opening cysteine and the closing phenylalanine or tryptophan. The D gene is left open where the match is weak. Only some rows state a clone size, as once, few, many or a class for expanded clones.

CDR3aa: CASKIGQHNTGELFF; CDR3nt: TGTGCCAGCAAAATCGGGCAGCACAACACCGGGGAGCTGTTTTTT; j_gene: TRBJ2-2; d_gene: .; abundance: .; v_gene: TRBV6-5
CDR3aa: CASSPTGGSGGAFF; CDR3nt: TGTGCCAGCAGCCCGACAGGGGGCTCCGGGGGAGCTTTCTTT; j_gene: TRBJ1-1; d_gene: TRBD1; abundance: .; v_gene: TRBV9
CDR3aa: CASARTKTNQPQHF; CDR3nt: TGTGCCAGTGCCAGGACAAAGACGAATCAGCCCCAGCATTTT; j_gene: TRBJ1-5; d_gene: .; abundance: .; v_gene: TRBV27
CDR3aa: CASSQSSYEQYF; CDR3nt: TGTGCCAGCAGCCAGAGCTCCTACGAGCAGTACTTC; j_gene: TRBJ2-7; d_gene: .; abundance: .; v_gene: TRBV3-1/TRBV3-2
CDR3aa: CASSPSSGGLGNEQFF; CDR3nt: TGTGCCAGCTCACCGAGCAGCGGGGGTTTGGGGAATGAGCAGTTCTTC; j_gene: TRBJ2-1; d_gene: TRBD2; abundance: .; v_gene: TRBV18
CDR3aa: CASKGERGMNEQFF; CDR3nt: TGTGCCAGCAAGGGGGAAAGGGGAATGAATGAGCAGTTCTTC; j_gene: TRBJ2-1; d_gene: .; abundance: .; v_gene: TRBV28
CDR3aa: CASSLVFGTAYNEQFF; CDR3nt: TGTGCCAGCAGCTTAGTTTTTGGGACTGCTTACAATGAGCAGTTCTTC; j_gene: TRBJ2-1; d_gene: .; abundance: .; v_gene: TRBV11-2
CDR3aa: CASSEAWRQSYEQYF; CDR3nt: TGTGCCAGCAGTGAAGCGTGGCGGCAGTCCTACGAGCAGTACTTC; j_gene: TRBJ2-7; d_gene: .; abundance: .; v_gene: TRBV6-1
CDR3aa: CASSDVNGQGREETQYF; CDR3nt: TGTGCCAGCAGTGATGTCAATGGACAGGGGCGGGAAGAGACCCAGTACTTC; j_gene: TRBJ2-5; d_gene: TRBD1; abundance: .; v_gene: TRBV2
CDR3aa: CASSFIGENGYTF; CDR3nt: TGTGCCAGCAGCTTCATCGGAGAGAATGGCTACACCTTC; j_gene: TRBJ1-2; d_gene: .; abundance: .; v_gene: TRBV5-4
CDR3aa: CASSGDRGLTYGYTF; CDR3nt: TGTGCCAGCAGTGGGGACAGGGGGCTTACCTATGGCTACACCTTC; j_gene: TRBJ1-2; d_gene: TRBD1; abundance: .; v_gene: TRBV25-1
CDR3aa: CATSASPGGGSKNEQFF; CDR3nt: TGTGCCACCAGTGCCTCCCCTGGTGGCGGGAGTAAGAATGAGCAGTTCTTC; j_gene: TRBJ2-1; d_gene: TRBD2; abundance: .; v_gene: TRBV24-1
CDR3aa: CASSQDPSQDYNEQFF; CDR3nt: TGTGCCAGCAGCCAAGATCCTAGCCAGGATTACAATGAGCAGTTCTTC; j_gene: TRBJ2-1; d_gene: .; abundance: .; v_gene: TRBV3-1/TRBV3-2
CDR3aa: CASSTRRGGYGYTF; CDR3nt: TGTGCCAGCAGCACCCGCCGGGGGGGCTATGGCTACACCTTC; j_gene: TRBJ1-2; d_gene: .; abundance: few; v_gene: TRBV6-5
CDR3aa: CASSLVDEQFF; CDR3nt: TGTGCCAGCAGCTTAGTAGATGAGCAGTTCTTC; j_gene: TRBJ2-1; d_gene: .; abundance: .; v_gene: TRBV11-2
CDR3aa: CASSPSTGGRETQYF; CDR3nt: TGTGCCAGCAGTCCGTCGACAGGGGGGCGGGAGACCCAGTACTTC; j_gene: TRBJ2-5; d_gene: TRBD1; abundance: .; v_gene: TRBV6-5
CDR3aa: CASSPLRDRGFNEQFF; CDR3nt: TGTGCCAGCAGTCCTCTCCGGGACAGGGGGTTTAATGAGCAGTTCTTC; j_gene: TRBJ2-1; d_gene: TRBD1; abundance: .; v_gene: TRBV28
CDR3aa: CASSEGPVYF; CDR3nt: TGTGCCAGCAGTGAAGGACCCGTCTACTTC; j_gene: TRBJ2-4; d_gene: .; abundance: .; v_gene: TRBV6-1
CDR3aa: CASSLRQGYEQYF; CDR3nt: TGTGCCAGCAGCTTAAGACAGGGATACGAGCAGTACTTC; j_gene: TRBJ2-7; d_gene: TRBD1; abundance: .; v_gene: TRBV11-1
CDR3aa: CASSILGRGNSPLHF; CDR3nt: TGTGCCAGTAGTATTTTAGGACGCGGAAATTCACCCCTCCACTTT; j_gene: TRBJ1-6; d_gene: .; abundance: .; v_gene: TRBV19
CDR3aa: CATSDSWDRVRQPQHF; CDR3nt: TGTGCCACCAGTGATTCTTGGGACAGGGTTCGTCAGCCCCAGCATTTT; j_gene: TRBJ1-5; d_gene: TRBD1; abundance: .; v_gene: TRBV24-1
CDR3aa: CATRGTAYNEQFF; CDR3nt: TGTGCCACCAGGGGGACAGCATACAATGAGCAGTTCTTC; j_gene: TRBJ2-1; d_gene: TRBD1; abundance: .; v_gene: TRBV24-1
CDR3aa: CSASDNEQFF; CDR3nt: TGCAGTGCTAGCGACAATGAGCAGTTCTTC; j_gene: TRBJ2-1; d_gene: .; abundance: .; v_gene: TRBV20-1
CDR3aa: CASMGGVDSPLHF; CDR3nt: TGTGCCAGCATGGGGGGTGTAGATTCACCCCTCCACTTT; j_gene: TRBJ1-6; d_gene: .; abundance: .; v_gene: TRBV6-5
CDR3aa: CASSPTGSSYEQYF; CDR3nt: TGTGCCAGCAGCCCGACAGGGTCATCCTACGAGCAGTACTTC; j_gene: TRBJ2-7; d_gene: TRBD1; abundance: .; v_gene: TRBV5-6
CDR3aa: CASEYRGAGELFF; CDR3nt: TGTGCCAGCGAATATCGGGGGGCCGGGGAGCTGTTTTTT; j_gene: TRBJ2-2; d_gene: TRBD2; abundance: .; v_gene: TRBV3-1/TRBV3-2
CDR3aa: CASSTGQGKETQYF; CDR3nt: TGCGCCAGCAGCACGGGACAGGGGAAAGAGACCCAGTACTTC; j_gene: TRBJ2-5; d_gene: TRBD1; abundance: .; v_gene: TRBV5-1
CDR3aa: CASSFGTPLFGYTF; CDR3nt: TGTGCCAGCAGCTTTGGGACACCCCTGTTTGGCTACACCTTC; j_gene: TRBJ1-2; d_gene: .; abundance: .; v_gene: TRBV5-8
CDR3aa: CASSLDITYGYTF; CDR3nt: TGCGCCAGCAGCTTGGACATAACATATGGCTACACCTTC; j_gene: TRBJ1-2; d_gene: .; abundance: .; v_gene: TRBV5-1
CDR3aa: CASSTGLAAEQFF; CDR3nt: TGTGCCAGCAGTACGGGACTAGCGGCTGAGCAGTTCTTC; j_gene: TRBJ2-1; d_gene: TRBD2; abundance: .; v_gene: TRBV28
CDR3aa: CASSVGSGSLDEQYF; CDR3nt: TGTGCCAGCAGCGTAGGTAGCGGGAGTTTAGACGAGCAGTACTTC; j_gene: TRBJ2-7; d_gene: TRBD2; abundance: .; v_gene: TRBV9
CDR3aa: CASSLRLIGGTNYGYTF; CDR3nt: TGTGCCAGCAGCTTAAGGTTAATCGGGGGGACTAACTATGGCTACACCTTC; j_gene: TRBJ1-2; d_gene: .; abundance: .; v_gene: TRBV7-8
CDR3aa: CASSQSLSNEKLFF; CDR3nt: TGTGCCAGCAGCCAAAGCTTGTCGAATGAAAAACTGTTTTTT; j_gene: TRBJ1-4; d_gene: .; abundance: once; v_gene: TRBV4-2
CDR3aa: CASSLDRANQPQHF; CDR3nt: TGTGCCAGCAGCTTGGACAGGGCCAATCAGCCCCAGCATTTT; j_gene: TRBJ1-5; d_gene: .; abundance: .; v_gene: TRBV5-4
CDR3aa: CASSWGILAGNEQFF; CDR3nt: TGTGCCAGCAGCTGGGGTATACTAGCGGGCAATGAGCAGTTCTTC; j_gene: TRBJ2-1; d_gene: TRBD2; abundance: once; v_gene: TRBV5-5
CDR3aa: CSVVFGLTNTGELFF; CDR3nt: TGCAGCGTGGTTTTTGGGCTTACGAACACCGGGGAGCTGTTTTTT; j_gene: TRBJ2-2; d_gene: .; abundance: .; v_gene: TRBV29-1
CDR3aa: CASQTEGATYNEQFF; CDR3nt: TGCGCCAGCCAAACAGAGGGGGCGACCTACAATGAGCAGTTCTTC; j_gene: TRBJ2-1; d_gene: TRBD1; abundance: .; v_gene: TRBV5-1
CDR3aa: CASSAGAAYEQYF; CDR3nt: TGTGCCAGCAGTGCTGGGGCAGCATACGAGCAGTACTTC; j_gene: TRBJ2-7; d_gene: .; abundance: .; v_gene: TRBV25-1
CDR3aa: CASSGGRNSYEQYF; CDR3nt: TGTGCCAGCAGCGGGGGACGTAACTCCTACGAGCAGTACTTC; j_gene: TRBJ2-7; d_gene: .; abundance: .; v_gene: TRBV9
CDR3aa: CASSWGTEAFF; CDR3nt: TGTGCCAGCAGTTGGGGGACTGAAGCTTTCTTT; j_gene: TRBJ1-1; d_gene: .; abundance: once; v_gene: TRBV12-3/TRBV12-4
CDR3aa: CASSSSPRLANSPLHF; CDR3nt: TGCGCCAGCAGCTCCAGCCCCAGGTTGGCTAATTCACCCCTCCACTTT; j_gene: TRBJ1-6; d_gene: .; abundance: .; v_gene: TRBV5-1
CDR3aa: CASPGERKQETQYF; CDR3nt: TGTGCCAGCCCCGGGGAGCGGAAACAAGAGACCCAGTACTTC; j_gene: TRBJ2-5; d_gene: .; abundance: .; v_gene: TRBV5-8
CDR3aa: CASSFGTRGNTEAFF; CDR3nt: TGTGCCAGCAGCTTCGGGACGAGGGGGAACACTGAAGCTTTCTTT; j_gene: TRBJ1-1; d_gene: .; abundance: .; v_gene: TRBV5-4
CDR3aa: CASSYPKTGGEAFF; CDR3nt: TGTGCCAGCAGCTACCCTAAAACAGGGGGGGAAGCTTTCTTT; j_gene: TRBJ1-1; d_gene: TRBD1; abundance: .; v_gene: TRBV28
CDR3aa: CASSGSTDTQYF; CDR3nt: TGTGCCAGCTCAGGAAGCACAGATACGCAGTATTTT; j_gene: TRBJ2-3; d_gene: .; abundance: .; v_gene: TRBV18
CDR3aa: CASSLERGHGYTF; CDR3nt: TGTGCCAGCAGCTTAGAGCGGGGTCATGGCTACACCTTC; j_gene: TRBJ1-2; d_gene: .; abundance: .; v_gene: TRBV7-9
CDR3aa: CASSFSGARGDEQFF; CDR3nt: TGCGCCAGCAGCTTTTCCGGGGCCAGGGGCGATGAGCAGTTCTTC; j_gene: TRBJ2-1; d_gene: .; abundance: once; v_gene: TRBV5-1
CDR3aa: CASSLMGPNSNQPQHF; CDR3nt: TGTGCCAGCAGCTTGATGGGGCCCAATAGCAATCAGCCCCAGCATTTT; j_gene: TRBJ1-5; d_gene: .; abundance: .; v_gene: TRBV5-5
CDR3aa: CATSDPRGQGYGYTF; CDR3nt: TGTGCCACCAGTGACCCTCGAGGACAGGGGTATGGCTACACCTTC; j_gene: TRBJ1-2; d_gene: TRBD1; abundance: .; v_gene: TRBV24-1
CDR3aa: CASSLTRGTGVQQYF; CDR3nt: TGTGCCAGCAGTCTCACCCGGGGAACGGGGGTCCAGCAGTACTTC; j_gene: TRBJ2-7; d_gene: .; abundance: .; v_gene: TRBV28
CDR3aa: CASSQPGRNTEAFF; CDR3nt: TGCGCCAGCAGCCAGCCTGGAAGGAACACTGAAGCTTTCTTT; j_gene: TRBJ1-1; d_gene: .; abundance: .; v_gene: TRBV4-1
CDR3aa: CASSLRENSPLHF; CDR3nt: TGCGCCAGCAGCTTGAGGGAAAATTCACCCCTCCACTTT; j_gene: TRBJ1-6; d_gene: .; abundance: .; v_gene: TRBV5-1
CDR3aa: CAWSADRGNHQPQHF; CDR3nt: TGTGCCTGGAGTGCGGACAGGGGGAATCATCAGCCCCAGCATTTT; j_gene: TRBJ1-5; d_gene: TRBD1; abundance: .; v_gene: TRBV30
CDR3aa: CASSLGHASDGYTF; CDR3nt: TGTGCCAGCAGCTTAGGGCATGCTTCGGATGGCTACACCTTC; j_gene: TRBJ1-2; d_gene: .; abundance: .; v_gene: TRBV7-6
CDR3aa: CASRLGTSGPYATQYF; CDR3nt: TGTGCCAGCAGACTCGGGACTAGCGGTCCTTACGCTACGCAGTATTTT; j_gene: TRBJ2-3; d_gene: TRBD2; abundance: .; v_gene: TRBV2
CDR3aa: CASSEELNYGYTF; CDR3nt: TGTGCCAGCAGTGAAGAACTTAACTATGGCTACACCTTC; j_gene: TRBJ1-2; d_gene: .; abundance: .; v_gene: TRBV6-1
CDR3aa: CASSVDAFSPLHF; CDR3nt: TGTGCCAGCAGCGTTGACGCATTCTCACCCCTCCACTTT; j_gene: TRBJ1-6; d_gene: .; abundance: few; v_gene: TRBV7-9
CDR3aa: CASSPSGIANEQFF; CDR3nt: TGTGCCAGCAGCCCCTCGGGAATAGCCAATGAGCAGTTCTTC; j_gene: TRBJ2-1; d_gene: .; abundance: .; v_gene: TRBV9
CDR3aa: CASSGVTSGRIAGANVLTF; CDR3nt: TGTGCCAGCAGCGGAGTCACCAGCGGGAGGATTGCGGGGGCCAACGTCCTGACTTTC; j_gene: TRBJ2-6; d_gene: TRBD2; abundance: .; v_gene: TRBV14